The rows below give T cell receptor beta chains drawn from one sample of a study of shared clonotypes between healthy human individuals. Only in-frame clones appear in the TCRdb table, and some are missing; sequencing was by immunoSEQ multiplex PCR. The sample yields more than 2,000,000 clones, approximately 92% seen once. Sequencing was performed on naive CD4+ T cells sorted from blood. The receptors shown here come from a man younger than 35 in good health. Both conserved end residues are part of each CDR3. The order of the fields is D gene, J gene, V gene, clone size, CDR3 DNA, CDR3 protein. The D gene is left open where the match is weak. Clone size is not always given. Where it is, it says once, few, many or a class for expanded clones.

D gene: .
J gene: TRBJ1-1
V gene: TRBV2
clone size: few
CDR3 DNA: TGTGCCAGCAGTGATTATTACGGACGAGAAGCTTTCTTT
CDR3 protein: CASSDYYGREAFF

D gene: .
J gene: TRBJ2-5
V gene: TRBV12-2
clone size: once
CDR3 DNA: TGTGCAAGTCGCTCGCTATCGGGGGTTTGCCAAGAGACCCAGTACTTC
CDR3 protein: CASRSLSGVCQETQYF

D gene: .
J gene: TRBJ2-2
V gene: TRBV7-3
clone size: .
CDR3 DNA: TGTGCCAGCTCCCGGGCTTCCGGGGAGCTGTTTTTT
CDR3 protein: CASSRASGELFF

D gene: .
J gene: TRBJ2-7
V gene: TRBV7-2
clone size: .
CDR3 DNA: TGTGCCAGCAGCTTAGGTTCCGGGAGTGGAGAGCAGTACTTC
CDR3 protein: CASSLGSGSGEQYF

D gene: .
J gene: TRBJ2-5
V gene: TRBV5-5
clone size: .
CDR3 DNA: TGTGCCAGCAGCTACTTTGGGGGTTTAGAAGAGACCCAGTACTTC
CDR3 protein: CASSYFGGLEETQYF

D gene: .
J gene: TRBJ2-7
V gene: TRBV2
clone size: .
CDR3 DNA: TGTGCCAGCAGTGTAGAACAGGGAGGAAACTACGAGCAGTACTTC
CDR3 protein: CASSVEQGGNYEQYF

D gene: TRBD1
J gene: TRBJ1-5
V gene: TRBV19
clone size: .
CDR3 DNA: TGTGCCAGTAGTATAGTTCCGGGACAGGGGGGTGAGCAGCCCCAGCATTTT
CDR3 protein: CASSIVPGQGGEQPQHF

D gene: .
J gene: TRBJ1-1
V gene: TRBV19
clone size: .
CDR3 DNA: TGTGCCAGTAGTAAATACCCCACTAAGGTCTCTGAAGCTTTCTTT
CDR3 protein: CASSKYPTKVSEAFF

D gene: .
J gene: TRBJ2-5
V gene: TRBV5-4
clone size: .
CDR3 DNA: TGTGCCAGCAGCTTGGACAGTCGGGCGGAAGAGACCCAGTACTTC
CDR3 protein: CASSLDSRAEETQYF

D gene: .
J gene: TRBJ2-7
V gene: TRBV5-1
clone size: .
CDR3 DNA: TGCGCCAGCAGCTTGGCAGGTAGCGGAATGCCCTACGAGCAGTACTTC
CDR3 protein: CASSLAGSGMPYEQYF

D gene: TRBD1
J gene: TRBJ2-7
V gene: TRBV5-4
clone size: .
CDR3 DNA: TGTGCCAGCAGCTTGGCCGGGACAGTCTACGAGCAGTACTTC
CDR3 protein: CASSLAGTVYEQYF

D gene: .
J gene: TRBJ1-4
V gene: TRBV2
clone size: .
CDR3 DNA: TGTGCCAGCAGTGAACAAAATGAAAAACTGTTTTTT
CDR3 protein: CASSEQNEKLFF

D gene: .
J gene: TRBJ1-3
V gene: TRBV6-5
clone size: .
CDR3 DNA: TGTGCCAGTGGAAGGGGCGGGCCTGGAAACACCATATATTTT
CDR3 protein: CASGRGGPGNTIYF

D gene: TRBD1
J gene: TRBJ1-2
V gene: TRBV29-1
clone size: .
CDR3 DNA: TGCAGCGTAGAAGGGGGCCAGCCCTATGGCTACACCTTC
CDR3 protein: CSVEGGQPYGYTF

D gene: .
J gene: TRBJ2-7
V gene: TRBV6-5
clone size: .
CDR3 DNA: TGTGCCAGCAGTTACTCGGCAGGGAGCTCCTACGAGCAGTACTTC
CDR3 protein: CASSYSAGSSYEQYF

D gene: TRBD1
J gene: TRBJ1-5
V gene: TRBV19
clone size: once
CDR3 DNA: TGTGCCAGTAGGGGACAGGGGGCACAAGGGCCTTATCAGCCCCAGCATTTT
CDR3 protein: CASRGQGAQGPYQPQHF

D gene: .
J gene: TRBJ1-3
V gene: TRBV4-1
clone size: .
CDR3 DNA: TGCGCCAGCAGCCAAGAAGGCTTGGGTGGAAACACCATATATTTT
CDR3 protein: CASSQEGLGGNTIYF

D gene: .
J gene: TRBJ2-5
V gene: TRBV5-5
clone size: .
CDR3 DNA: TGTGCCAGCAGCACCATCGGTGGCTCCGGAGAGACCCAGTACTTC
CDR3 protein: CASSTIGGSGETQYF

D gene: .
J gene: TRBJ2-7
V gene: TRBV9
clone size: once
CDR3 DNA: TGTGCCAGCAGCGTAGAAAGGGACAGGCGGGGGTCCGAGCAGTACTTC
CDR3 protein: CASSVERDRRGSEQYF

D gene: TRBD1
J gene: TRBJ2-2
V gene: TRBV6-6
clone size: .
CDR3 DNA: TGTGCCAGCAGTCCAGGGACAGGCGGTCGGGAGCTGTTTTTT
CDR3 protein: CASSPGTGGRELFF

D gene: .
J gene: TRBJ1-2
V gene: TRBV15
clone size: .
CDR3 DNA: TGTGCCACCAGCAGAGATTATGGGGGGTTGAACTATGGCTACACCTTC
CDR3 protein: CATSRDYGGLNYGYTF

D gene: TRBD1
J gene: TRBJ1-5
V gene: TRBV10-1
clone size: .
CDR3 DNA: TGCGCCAGCGGGAGACAGGGGGCGAACCCTGTTGCTAACAATCAGCCCCAGCATTTT
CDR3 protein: CASGRQGANPVANNQPQHF

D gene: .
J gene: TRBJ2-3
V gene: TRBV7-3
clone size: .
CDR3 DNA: TGTGCCAGCAGCTCGGGACCGCTAGATACGCAGTATTTT
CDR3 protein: CASSSGPLDTQYF

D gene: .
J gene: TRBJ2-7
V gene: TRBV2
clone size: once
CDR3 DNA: TGTGCCAGCACCGAACAGGGAGGGTGGTACGAGCAGTACTTC
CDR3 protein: CASTEQGGWYEQYF

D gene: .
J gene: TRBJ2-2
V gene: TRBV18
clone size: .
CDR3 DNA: TGTGCCAGCTCACCACTGGGTTCTTCAGACGGGGAGCTGTTTTTT
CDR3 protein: CASSPLGSSDGELFF

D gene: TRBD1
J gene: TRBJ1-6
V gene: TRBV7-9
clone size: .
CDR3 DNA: TGTGCCAGCAGCGTCGACAGGGTGAGTTCACCCCTCCACTTT
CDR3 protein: CASSVDRVSSPLHF

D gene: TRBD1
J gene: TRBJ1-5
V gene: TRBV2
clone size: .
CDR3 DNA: TGTGCCAGCAGCATGGGACAGGGGGTGGGACAGCCCCAGCATTTT
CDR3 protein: CASSMGQGVGQPQHF

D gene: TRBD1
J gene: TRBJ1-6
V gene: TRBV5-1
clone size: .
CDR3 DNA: TGCGCCAGCAGCCCAAATGTACAGGGGAAAAATTCACCCCTCCACTTT
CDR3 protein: CASSPNVQGKNSPLHF

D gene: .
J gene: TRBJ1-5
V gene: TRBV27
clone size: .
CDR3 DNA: TGTGCCAGCAGTCCAAGACCGACAGCCCCTGGCAATCAGCCCCAGCATTTT
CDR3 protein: CASSPRPTAPGNQPQHF

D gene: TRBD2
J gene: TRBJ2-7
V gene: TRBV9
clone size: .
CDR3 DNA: TGTGCCAGCAGCGTAGAGGCGGGGGCCTACGAGCAGTACTTC
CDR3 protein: CASSVEAGAYEQYF

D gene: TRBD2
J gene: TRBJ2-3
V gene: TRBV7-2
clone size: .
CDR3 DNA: TGTGCCAGCAGCTTGCGCATGAGCGGGAAGACCACAGATACGCAGTATTTT
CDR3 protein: CASSLRMSGKTTDTQYF

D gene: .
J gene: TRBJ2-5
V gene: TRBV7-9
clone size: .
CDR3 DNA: TGTGCCAGCAGCCCCCTGCGGGAGACCCAGTACTTC
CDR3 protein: CASSPLRETQYF

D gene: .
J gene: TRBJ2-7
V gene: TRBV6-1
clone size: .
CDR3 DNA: TGTGCCAGCAGTAACCGACAGGTCCTCCCCGAGCAGTACTTC
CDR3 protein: CASSNRQVLPEQYF

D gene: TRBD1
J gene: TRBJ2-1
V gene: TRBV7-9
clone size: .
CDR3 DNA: TGTGCCAGCAGCTTGGGACAGGGGGCGCGGAATGAGCAGTTCTTC
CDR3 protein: CASSLGQGARNEQFF

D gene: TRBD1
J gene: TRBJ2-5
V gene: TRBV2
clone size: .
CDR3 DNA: TGTGCCAGCAGGGAACGGGACAGGGGGCGAGAGACCCAGTACTTC
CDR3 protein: CASRERDRGRETQYF

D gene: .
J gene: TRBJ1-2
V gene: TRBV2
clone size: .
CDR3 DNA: TGTGCCAGCAGTCAGGCCGCTAACTATGGCTACACCTTC
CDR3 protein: CASSQAANYGYTF

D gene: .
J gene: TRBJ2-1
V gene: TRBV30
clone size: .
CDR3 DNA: TGTGCCTGGAGCCACAAGACTGAGCAGTTCTTC
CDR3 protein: CAWSHKTEQFF

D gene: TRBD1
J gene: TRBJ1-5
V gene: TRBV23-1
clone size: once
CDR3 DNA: TGCGCCAGCAGTAACCGGGACAGCGACTTCAATCAGCCCCAGCATTTT
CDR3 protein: CASSNRDSDFNQPQHF

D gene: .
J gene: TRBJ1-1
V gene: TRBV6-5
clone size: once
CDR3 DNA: TGTGCCAGCACCGCCCTAGCCAGGCACACTGAAGCTTTCTTT
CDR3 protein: CASTALARHTEAFF

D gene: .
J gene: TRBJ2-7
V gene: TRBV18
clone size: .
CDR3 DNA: TGTGCCAGCTCACCGGGTTCTACCTACGAGCAGTACTTC
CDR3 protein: CASSPGSTYEQYF

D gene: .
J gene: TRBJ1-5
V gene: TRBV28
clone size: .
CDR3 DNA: TGTGCCGGCCGCTCCCAGGGCCAGCCCCAGCATTTT
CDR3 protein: CAGRSQGQPQHF

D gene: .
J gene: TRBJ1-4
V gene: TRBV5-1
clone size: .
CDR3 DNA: TGCGCCAGCAGTGCCGGTTTGGACGAAAAACTGTTTTTT
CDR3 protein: CASSAGLDEKLFF

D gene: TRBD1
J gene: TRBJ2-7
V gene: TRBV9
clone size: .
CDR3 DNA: TGTGCCAGCAGCGCAGGGACAGGGGCTTCCTACGAGCAGTACTTC
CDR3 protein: CASSAGTGASYEQYF

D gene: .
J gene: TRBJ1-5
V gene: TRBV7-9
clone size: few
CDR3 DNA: TGTGCCAGCAGCTTAGACGGGAAACAGCCCCAGCATTTT
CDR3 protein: CASSLDGKQPQHF

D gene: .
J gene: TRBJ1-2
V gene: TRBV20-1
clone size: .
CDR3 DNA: TGCAGTGCTAGAGTCACGTATGGCTACACCTTC
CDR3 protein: CSARVTYGYTF

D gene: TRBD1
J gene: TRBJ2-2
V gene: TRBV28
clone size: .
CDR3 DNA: TGTGCCAGCAGCGCAGGGGGCGCAGGGACCGGGGAGCTGTTTTTT
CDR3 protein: CASSAGGAGTGELFF

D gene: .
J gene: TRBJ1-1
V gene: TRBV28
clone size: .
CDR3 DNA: TGTGCCAGCAGTTCCCTGACAGGCCGCAGGCTCTTT
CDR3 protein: CASSSLTGRRLF

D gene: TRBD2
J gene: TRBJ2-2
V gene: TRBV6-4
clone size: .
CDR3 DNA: TGTGCCAGCGGTAGCGGGAGTAGCACCGGGGAGCTGTTTTTT
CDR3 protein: CASGSGSSTGELFF

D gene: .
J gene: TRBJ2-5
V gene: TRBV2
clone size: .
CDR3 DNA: TGTGCCAGCAGTGAGCTTCGATCTCGGGGACTTTTTCAGTACTTC
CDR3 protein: CASSELRSRGLFQYF

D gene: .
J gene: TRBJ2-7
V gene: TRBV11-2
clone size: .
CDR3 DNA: TGTGCCAGCAGCCGCCTAGCAGGTCTCCAAGGGGAGCAGTACTTC
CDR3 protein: CASSRLAGLQGEQYF

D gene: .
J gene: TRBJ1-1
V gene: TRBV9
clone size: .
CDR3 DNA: TGTGCCAGCAGCCCACGAGGGAACGGAGCTTTCTTT
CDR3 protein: CASSPRGNGAFF